The rows below give T cell receptor beta chains drawn from one sample of a study of CXCR3-negative and CXCR3-positive naive CD8 T cells. TCRdb re-called the 5' RACE reads; every CDR3 protein appears as one record, without DNA. The table for this sample gives tens of thousands of distinct CDR3 sequences. Sequencing used naive CXCR3- CD8+ T cells from blood. The receptors here all came from a human donor in good health. Some clones in this sample may be carry-over from other donors' samples. Each CDR3 is given with its conserved first and last residue.

>TRBV4-3|TRBJ1-1
CASSQDPGQGWTEAFF
>TRBV6-2/TRBV6-3|TRBJ2-5
CASSYLGGTSGGIQETQYF
>TRBV12-3/TRBV12-4|TRBJ2-7
CASSFTGFEQYF
>TRBV7-9|TRBJ2-7
CASSQPAARSYEQYF
>TRBV18|TRBJ2-7
CASSSPTSETYEQYF
>TRBV21-1|TRBJ2-7
CASSPFGYEQYF
>TRBV4-1|TRBJ1-5
CASSQGPGRSLKGQPQHF
>TRBV12-3/TRBV12-4|TRBJ2-1
CASSSDLSSYNEQFF
>TRBV20-1|TRBJ2-2
CSARDVRGGDTGELFF
>TRBV28|TRBJ2-7
CATTTDGTGAYEQYF
>TRBV7-8|TRBJ1-2
CASSMGGGYTF
>TRBV29-1|TRBJ2-1
CSVVGLGLYNEQFF
>TRBV27|TRBJ2-7
CASSLASTSSYEQYF
>TRBV5-1|TRBJ1-4
CASSFEGLNEKLFF
>TRBV10-3|TRBJ1-1
CATQDPGQGARDTEAFF
>TRBV20-1|TRBJ2-1
CSAPGGFYNEQFF
>TRBV6-5|TRBJ2-1
CASSFWGEGLRSNEQFF
>TRBV4-2|TRBJ2-7
CASSQGGGFSYEQYF
>TRBV12-3/TRBV12-4|TRBJ2-7
CASSFVSIHEQYF
>TRBV20-1|TRBJ1-2
CSVRAGVGYGYTF
>TRBV29-1|TRBJ2-3
CSVVRGPSSTDTQYF